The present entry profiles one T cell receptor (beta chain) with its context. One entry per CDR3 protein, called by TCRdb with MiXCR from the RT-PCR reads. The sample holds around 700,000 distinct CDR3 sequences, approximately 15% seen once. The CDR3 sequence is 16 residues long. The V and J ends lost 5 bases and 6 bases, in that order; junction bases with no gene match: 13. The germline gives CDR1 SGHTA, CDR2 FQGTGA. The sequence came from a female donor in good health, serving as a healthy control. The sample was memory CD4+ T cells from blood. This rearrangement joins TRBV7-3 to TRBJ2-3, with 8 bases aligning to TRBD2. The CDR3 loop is CASSQQPAGDQDTQYF. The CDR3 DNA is TGTGCCAGCAGCCAACAACCAGCGGGAGACCAGGATACGCAGTATTTT.